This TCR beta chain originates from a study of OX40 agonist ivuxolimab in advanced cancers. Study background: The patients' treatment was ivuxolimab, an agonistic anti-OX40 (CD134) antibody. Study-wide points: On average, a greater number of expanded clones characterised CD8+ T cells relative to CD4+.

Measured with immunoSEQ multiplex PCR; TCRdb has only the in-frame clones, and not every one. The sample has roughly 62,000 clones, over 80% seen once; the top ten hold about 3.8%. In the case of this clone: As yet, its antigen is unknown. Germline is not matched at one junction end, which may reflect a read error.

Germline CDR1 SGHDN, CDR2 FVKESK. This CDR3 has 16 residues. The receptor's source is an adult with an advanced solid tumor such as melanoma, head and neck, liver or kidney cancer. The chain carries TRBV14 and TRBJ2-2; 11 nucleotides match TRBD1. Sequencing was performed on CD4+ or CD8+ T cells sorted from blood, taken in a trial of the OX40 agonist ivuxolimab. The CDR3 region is CASSQAGTGGHRGAVF. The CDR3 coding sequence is TGTGCCAGCAGCCAAGCCGGGACAGGGGGACACCGGGGAGCTGTTTTT. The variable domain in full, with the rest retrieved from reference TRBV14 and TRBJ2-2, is EAGVTQFPSHSVIEKGQTVTLRCDPISGHDNLYWYRRVMGKEIKFLLHFVKESKQDESGMPNNRFLAERTGGTYSTLKVQPAELEDSGVYFCASSQAGTGGHRGAVFGEGSRLTVL.